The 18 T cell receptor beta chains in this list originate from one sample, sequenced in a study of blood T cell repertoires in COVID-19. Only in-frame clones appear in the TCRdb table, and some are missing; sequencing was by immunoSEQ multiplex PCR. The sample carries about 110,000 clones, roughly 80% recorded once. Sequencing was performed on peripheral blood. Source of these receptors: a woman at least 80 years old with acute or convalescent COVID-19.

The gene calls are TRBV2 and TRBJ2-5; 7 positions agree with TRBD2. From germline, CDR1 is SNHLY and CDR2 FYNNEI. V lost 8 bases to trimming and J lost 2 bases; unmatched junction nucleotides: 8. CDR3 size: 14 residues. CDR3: CASAPSGAQETQYF. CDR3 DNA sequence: TGTGCCAGCGCCCCTAGCGGAGCGCAAGAGACCCAGTACTTC.

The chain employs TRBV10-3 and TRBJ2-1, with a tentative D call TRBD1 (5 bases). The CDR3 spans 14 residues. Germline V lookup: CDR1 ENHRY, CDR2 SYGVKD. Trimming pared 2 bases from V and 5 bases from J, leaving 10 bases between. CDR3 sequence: CAISEVWGDNEQFF. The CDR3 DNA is TGTGCCATCAGTGAGGTCTGGGGCGACAATGAGCAGTTCTTC.

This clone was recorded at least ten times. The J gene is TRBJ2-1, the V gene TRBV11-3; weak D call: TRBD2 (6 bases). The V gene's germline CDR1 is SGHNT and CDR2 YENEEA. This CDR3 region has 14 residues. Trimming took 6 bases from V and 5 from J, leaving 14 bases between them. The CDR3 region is CASSLPGLNNEQFF. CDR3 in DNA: TGTGCCAGCAGTCTACCGGGACTGAACAATGAGCAGTTCTTC.

CDR3 nucleotide sequence: TGTGCCAGTAGCTGGGACAGTTTTTCACCCCTCCACTTT. It specifies CASSWDSFSPLHF. This chain connects TRBV19 to TRBJ1-6; TRBD1 aligns across 7 bases. The CDR3 is made up of 13 amino acids. Germline V gene sequence: CDR1 LNHDA, CDR2 SQIVND (reference sequence). V lost 6 bases and J lost 9; bases outside the gene matches: 5. Together with reference TRBV19 and TRBJ1-6, the CDR3 gives the full variable domain: DGGITQSPKYLFRKEGQNVTLSCEQNLNHDAMYWYRQDPGQGLRLIYYSQIVNDFQKGDIAEGYSVSREKKESFPLTVTSAQKNPTAFYLCASSWDSFSPLHFGNGTRLTVT.

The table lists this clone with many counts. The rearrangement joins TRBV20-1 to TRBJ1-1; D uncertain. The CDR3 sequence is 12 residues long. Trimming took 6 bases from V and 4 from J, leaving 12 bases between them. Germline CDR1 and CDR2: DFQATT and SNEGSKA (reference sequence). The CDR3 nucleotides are TGCAGTGCAAGTGCGTTATCCACTGAAGCTTTCTTT. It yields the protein CSASALSTEAFF.

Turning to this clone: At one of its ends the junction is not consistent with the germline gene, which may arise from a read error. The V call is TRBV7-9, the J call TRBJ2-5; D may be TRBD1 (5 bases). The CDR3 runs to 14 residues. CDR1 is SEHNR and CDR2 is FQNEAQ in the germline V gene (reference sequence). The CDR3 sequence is CASSLWTSQDTQYF. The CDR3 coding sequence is TGTGCCAGCAGCCTTTGGACAAGCCAAGATACCCAGTACTTC.

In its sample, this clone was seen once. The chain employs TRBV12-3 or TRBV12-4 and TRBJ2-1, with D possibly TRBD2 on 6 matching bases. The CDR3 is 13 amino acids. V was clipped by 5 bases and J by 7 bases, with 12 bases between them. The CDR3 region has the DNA TGTGCCAGCAGTCCTCTAGCGTTGAATGAGCAGTTCTTC. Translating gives CASSPLALNEQFF.

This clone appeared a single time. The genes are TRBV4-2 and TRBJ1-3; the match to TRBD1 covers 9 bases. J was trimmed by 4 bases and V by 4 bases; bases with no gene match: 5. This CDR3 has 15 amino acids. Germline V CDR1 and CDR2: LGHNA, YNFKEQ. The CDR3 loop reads CASSRDRGSGNTIYF. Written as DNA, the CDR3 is TGTGCCAGCAGCCGAGACAGGGGGTCGGGAAACACCATATATTTT.

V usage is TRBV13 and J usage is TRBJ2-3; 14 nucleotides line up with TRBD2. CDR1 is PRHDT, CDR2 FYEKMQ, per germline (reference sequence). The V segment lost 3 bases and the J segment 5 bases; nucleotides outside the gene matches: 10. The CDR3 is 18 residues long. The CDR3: CASSFGTSGRRIGDTQYF. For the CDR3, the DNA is TGTGCCAGCAGCTTTGGGACTAGCGGGAGAAGGATAGGAGATACGCAGTATTTT.

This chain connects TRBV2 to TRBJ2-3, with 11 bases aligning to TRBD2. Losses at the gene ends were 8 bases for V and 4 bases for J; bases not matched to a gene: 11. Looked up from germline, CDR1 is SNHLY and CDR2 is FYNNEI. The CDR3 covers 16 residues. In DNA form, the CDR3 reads TGTGCCAGCTGGGGTAGCGGGAGGGCCGGTGCAGATACGCAGTATTTT. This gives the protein CASWGSGRAGADTQYF.

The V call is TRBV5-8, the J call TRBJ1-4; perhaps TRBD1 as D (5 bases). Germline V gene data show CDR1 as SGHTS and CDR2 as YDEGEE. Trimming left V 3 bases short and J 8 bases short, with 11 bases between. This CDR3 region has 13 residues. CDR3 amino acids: CASSSAGGEKLFF. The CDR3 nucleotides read TGTGCCAGCAGCTCGGCGGGGGGAGAAAAACTGTTTTTT.

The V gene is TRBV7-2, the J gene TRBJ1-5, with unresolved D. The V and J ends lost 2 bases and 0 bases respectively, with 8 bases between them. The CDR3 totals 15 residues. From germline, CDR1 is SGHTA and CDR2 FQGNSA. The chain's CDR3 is CASSLLPSSNQPQHF. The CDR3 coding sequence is TGTGCCAGCAGCTTACTACCTAGTAGCAATCAGCCCCAGCATTTT.

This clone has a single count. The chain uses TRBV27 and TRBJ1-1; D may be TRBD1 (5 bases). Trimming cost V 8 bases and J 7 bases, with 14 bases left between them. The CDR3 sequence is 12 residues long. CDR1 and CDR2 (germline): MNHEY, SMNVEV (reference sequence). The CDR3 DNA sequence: TGTGCCAGCTCGGGGGGGGGAAATGAAGCTTTCTTT. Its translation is CASSGGGNEAFF.

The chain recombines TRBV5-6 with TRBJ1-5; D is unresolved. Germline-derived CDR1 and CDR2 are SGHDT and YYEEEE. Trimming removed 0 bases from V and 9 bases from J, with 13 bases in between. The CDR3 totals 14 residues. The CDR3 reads CASSLGPTKPPQHF. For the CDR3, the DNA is TGTGCCAGCAGCTTGGGCCCCACCAAGCCGCCCCAGCATTTT. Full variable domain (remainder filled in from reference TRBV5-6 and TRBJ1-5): DAGVTQSPTHLIKTRGQQVTLRCSPKSGHDTVSWYQQALGQGPQFIFQYYEEEERQRGNFPDRFSGHQFPNYSSELNVNALLLGDSALYLCASSLGPTKPPQHFGDGTRLSIL.

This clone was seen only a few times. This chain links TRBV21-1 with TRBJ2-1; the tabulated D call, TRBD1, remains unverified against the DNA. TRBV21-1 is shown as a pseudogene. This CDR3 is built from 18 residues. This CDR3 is CASSKSGDRGMLHNEQFF. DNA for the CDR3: TGTGCCAGCAGCAAATCGGGAGACAGGGGGATGCTCCACAATGAGCAGTTCTTC.

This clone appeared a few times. The CDR3 spells CASSFEPGLVIGEQFF. The CDR3 nucleotides read TGTGCCAGCAGTTTTGAACCGGGACTAGTCATAGGTGAGCAGTTCTTC. The chain carries TRBV27 and TRBJ2-1; the match to TRBD2 covers 8 bases. CDR3 length: 16 residues. CDR1 and CDR2 (germline): MNHEY, SMNVEV (reference sequence). With 3 bases clipped from V and 9 bases from J, the junction kept 13 bases outside the gene matches.

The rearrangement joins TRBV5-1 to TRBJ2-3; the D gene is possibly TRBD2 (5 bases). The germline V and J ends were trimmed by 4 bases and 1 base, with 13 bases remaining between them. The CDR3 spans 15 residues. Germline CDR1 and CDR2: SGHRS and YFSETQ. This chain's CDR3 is CASSPGFTGTDTQYF. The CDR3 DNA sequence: TGCGCCAGCAGCCCGGGATTCACCGGCACAGATACGCAGTATTTT.

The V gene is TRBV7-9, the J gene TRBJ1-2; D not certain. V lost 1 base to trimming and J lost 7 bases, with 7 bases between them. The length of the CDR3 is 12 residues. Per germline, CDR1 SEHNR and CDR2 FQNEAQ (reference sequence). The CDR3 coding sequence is TGTGCCAGCAGCTTAGGAGTCCGTGGCTACACCTTC. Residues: CASSLGVRGYTF. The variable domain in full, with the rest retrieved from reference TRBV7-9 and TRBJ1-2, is DTGVSQNPRHKITKRGQNVTFRCDPISEHNRLYWYRQTLGQGPEFLTYFQNEAQLEKSRLLSDRFSAERPKGSFSTLEIQRTEQGDSAMYLCASSLGVRGYTFGSGTRLTVV.